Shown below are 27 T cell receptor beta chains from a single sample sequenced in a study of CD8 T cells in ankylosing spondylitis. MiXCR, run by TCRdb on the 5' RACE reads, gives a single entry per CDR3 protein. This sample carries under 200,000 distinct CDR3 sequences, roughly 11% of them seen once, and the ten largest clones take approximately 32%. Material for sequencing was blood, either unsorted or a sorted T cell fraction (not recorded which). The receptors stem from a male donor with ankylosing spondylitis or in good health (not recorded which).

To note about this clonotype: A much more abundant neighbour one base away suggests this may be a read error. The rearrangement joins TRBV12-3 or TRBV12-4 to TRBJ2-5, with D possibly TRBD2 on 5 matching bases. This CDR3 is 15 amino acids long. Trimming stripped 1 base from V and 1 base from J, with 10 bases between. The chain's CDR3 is CASSLGLTFQETQYF. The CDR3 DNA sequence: TGTGCCAGCAGTTTAGGACTAACTTTCCAAGAGACCCAGTACTTC.

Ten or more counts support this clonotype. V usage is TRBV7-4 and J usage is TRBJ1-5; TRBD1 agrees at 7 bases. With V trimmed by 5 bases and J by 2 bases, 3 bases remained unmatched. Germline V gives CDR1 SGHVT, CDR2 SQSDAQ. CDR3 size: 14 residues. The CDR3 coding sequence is TGTGCCAGCAGCCGCGACAGGGGCAATCAGCCCCAGCATTTT. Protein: CASSRDRGNQPQHF. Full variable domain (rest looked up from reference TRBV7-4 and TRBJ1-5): GAGVSQSPRYKVAKRGRDVALRCDSISGHVTLYWYRQTLGQGSEVLTYSQSDAQRDKSGRPSGRFSAERPERSVSTLKIQRTEQGDSAVYLCASSRDRGNQPQHFGDGTRLSIL.

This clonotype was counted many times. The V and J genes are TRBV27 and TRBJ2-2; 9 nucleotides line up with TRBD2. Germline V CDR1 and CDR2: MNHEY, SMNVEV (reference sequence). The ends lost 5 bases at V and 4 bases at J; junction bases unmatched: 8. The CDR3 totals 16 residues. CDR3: CASSTMGGRGTGELFF. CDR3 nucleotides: TGTGCCAGCAGTACCATGGGCGGGAGGGGCACCGGGGAGCTGTTTTTT.

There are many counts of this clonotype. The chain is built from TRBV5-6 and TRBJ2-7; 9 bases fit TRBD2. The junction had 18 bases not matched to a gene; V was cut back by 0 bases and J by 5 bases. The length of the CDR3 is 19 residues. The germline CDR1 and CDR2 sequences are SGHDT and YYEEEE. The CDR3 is CASSLALREGYRHVDEQYF. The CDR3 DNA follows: TGTGCCAGCAGCTTGGCTCTGCGGGAGGGGTACCGCCACGTCGACGAGCAGTACTTC.

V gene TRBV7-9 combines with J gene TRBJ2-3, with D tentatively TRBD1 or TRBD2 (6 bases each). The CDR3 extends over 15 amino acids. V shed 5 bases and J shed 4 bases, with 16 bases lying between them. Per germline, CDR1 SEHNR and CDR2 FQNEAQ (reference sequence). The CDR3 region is CASSQGTGEPDTQYF. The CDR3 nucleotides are TGTGCCAGCAGCCAGGGGACGGGAGAACCAGATACGCAGTATTTT.

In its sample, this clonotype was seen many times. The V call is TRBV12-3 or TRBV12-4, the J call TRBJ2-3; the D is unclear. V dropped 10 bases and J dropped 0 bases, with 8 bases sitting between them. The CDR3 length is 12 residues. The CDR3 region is CAIRRSTDTQYF. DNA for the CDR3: TGTGCCATTCGACGCAGCACAGATACGCAGTATTTT.

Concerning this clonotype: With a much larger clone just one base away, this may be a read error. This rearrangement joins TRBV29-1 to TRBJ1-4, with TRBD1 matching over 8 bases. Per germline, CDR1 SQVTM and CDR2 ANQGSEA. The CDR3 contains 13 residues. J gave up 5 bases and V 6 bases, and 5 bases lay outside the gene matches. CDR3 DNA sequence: TGCAGCGTGGGACAGGCCCGGAATGAAAAACTGTTTTTT. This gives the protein CSVGQARNEKLFF.

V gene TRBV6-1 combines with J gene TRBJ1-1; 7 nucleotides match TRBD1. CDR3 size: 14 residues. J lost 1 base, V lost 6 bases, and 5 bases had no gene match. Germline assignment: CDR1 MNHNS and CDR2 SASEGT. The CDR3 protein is CASRNRGRNTEAFF. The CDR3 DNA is TGTGCCAGCAGGAACAGGGGACGGAACACTGAAGCTTTCTTT.

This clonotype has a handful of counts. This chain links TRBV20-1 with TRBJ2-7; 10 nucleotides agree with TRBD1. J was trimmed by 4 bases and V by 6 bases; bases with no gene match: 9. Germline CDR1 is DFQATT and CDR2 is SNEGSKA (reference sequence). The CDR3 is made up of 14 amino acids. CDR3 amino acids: CSAMTGGRGYEQYF. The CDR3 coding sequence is TGCAGTGCCATGACAGGGGGCAGGGGATACGAGCAGTACTTC.

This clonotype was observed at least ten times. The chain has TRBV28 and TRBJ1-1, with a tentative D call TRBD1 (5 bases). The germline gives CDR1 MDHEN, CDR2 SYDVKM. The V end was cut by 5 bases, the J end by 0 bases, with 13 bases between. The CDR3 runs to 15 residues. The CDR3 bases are TGTGCCAGCAGTAGCCCGACAGCAATGAACACTGAAGCTTTCTTT. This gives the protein CASSSPTAMNTEAFF.

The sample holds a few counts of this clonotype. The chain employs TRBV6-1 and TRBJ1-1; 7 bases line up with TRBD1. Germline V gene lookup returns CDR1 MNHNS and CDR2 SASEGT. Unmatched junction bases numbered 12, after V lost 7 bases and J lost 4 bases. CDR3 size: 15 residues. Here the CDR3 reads CASTRQGLVGTEAFF. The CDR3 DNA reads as TGTGCCAGCACCCGACAGGGACTGGTGGGCACTGAAGCTTTCTTT.

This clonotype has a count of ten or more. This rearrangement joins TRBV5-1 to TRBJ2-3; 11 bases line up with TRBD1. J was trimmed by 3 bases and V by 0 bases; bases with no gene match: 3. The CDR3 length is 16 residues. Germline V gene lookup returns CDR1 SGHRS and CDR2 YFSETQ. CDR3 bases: TGCGCCAGCAGCTTGGGGACAGGGGGCGCGACAGATACGCAGTATTTT. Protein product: CASSLGTGGATDTQYF.

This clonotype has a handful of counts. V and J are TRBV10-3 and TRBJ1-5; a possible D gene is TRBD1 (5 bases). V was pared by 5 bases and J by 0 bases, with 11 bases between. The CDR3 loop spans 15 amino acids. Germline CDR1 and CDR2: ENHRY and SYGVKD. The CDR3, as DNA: TGTGCCATCAGTACCTCGACAGATAGCAATCAGCCCCAGCATTTT. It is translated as CAISTSTDSNQPQHF.

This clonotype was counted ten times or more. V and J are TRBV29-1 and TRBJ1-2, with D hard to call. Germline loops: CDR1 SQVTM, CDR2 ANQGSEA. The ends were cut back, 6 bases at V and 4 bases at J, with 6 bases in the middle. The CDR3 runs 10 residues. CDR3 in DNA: TGCAGCGTCTCGGGCTATGGCTACACCTTC. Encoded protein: CSVSGYGYTF.

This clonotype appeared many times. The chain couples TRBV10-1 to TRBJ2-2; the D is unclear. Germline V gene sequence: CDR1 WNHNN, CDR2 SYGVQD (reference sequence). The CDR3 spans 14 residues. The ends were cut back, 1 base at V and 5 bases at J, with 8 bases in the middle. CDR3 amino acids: CASSELDSTGELFF. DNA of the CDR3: TGCGCCAGCAGTGAGTTAGATTCTACCGGGGAGCTGTTTTTT.

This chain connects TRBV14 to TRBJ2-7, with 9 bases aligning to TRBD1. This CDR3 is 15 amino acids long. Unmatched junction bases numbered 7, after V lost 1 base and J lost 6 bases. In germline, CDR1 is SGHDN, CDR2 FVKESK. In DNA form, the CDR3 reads TGTGCCAGCAGCCAAGCTGGGACAGGGTCTGTCGAGCAGTACTTC. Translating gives CASSQAGTGSVEQYF.

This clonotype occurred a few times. CDR3 residues: CASSLVEARTDTQYF. CDR3 nucleotide sequence: TGCGCCAGCAGCTTGGTTGAAGCCCGCACAGATACGCAGTATTTT. The chain employs TRBV5-1 and TRBJ2-3; D ambiguous. The V end lost 0 bases, the J end lost 1 base, and 9 bases lay between the germline ends. Germline V lookup: CDR1 SGHRS, CDR2 YFSETQ. CDR3 length equals 15 residues.

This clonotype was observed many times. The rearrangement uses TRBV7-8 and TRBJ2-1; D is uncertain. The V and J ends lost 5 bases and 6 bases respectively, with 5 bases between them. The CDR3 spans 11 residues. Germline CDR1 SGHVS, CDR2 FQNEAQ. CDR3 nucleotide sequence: TGTGCCAGCAGCGAGGTCAATGAGCAGTTCTTC. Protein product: CASSEVNEQFF. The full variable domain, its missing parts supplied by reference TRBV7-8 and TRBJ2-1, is GAGVSQSPRYKVAKRGQDVALRCDPISGHVSLFWYQQALGQGPEFLTYFQNEAQLDKSGLPSDRFFAERPEGSVSTLKIQRTQQEDSAVYLCASSEVNEQFFGPGTRLTVL.

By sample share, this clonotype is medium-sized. The CDR3 region has the DNA TGCAGTGCTTCAAGCCGGAACACTGAAGCTTTCTTT. Amino acids: CSASSRNTEAFF. The V call is TRBV20-1, the J call TRBJ1-1; D gene unclear. CDR3 length: 12 residues. Trimming pared 5 bases from V and 1 base from J, leaving 8 bases between. Germline assignment: CDR1 DFQATT and CDR2 SNEGSKA (reference sequence).

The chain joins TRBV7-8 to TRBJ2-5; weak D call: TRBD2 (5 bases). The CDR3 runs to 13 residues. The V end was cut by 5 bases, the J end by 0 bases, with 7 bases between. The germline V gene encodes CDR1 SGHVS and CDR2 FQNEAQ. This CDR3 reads CASSRSDQETQYF. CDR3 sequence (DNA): TGTGCCAGCAGCCGTAGCGACCAAGAGACCCAGTACTTC.

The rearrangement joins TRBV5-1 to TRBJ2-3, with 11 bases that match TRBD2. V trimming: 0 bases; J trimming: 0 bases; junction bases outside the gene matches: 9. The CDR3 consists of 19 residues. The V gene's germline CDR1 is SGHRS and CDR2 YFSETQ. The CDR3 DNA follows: TGCGCCAGCAGCTTGGCCGGGACTAGCGGACTATCTAGCACAGATACGCAGTATTTT. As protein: CASSLAGTSGLSSTDTQYF.

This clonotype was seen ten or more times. DNA for the CDR3: TGTGCCAGCAGTGCCGCCGGGACAGGGGGCGTAGATAGCAATCAGCCCCAGCATTTT. Translated, it gives CASSAAGTGGVDSNQPQHF. The genes are TRBV6-2 or TRBV6-3 and TRBJ1-5; TRBD1 matches at 12 bases. This CDR3 is 19 amino acids long. The V gene's germline CDR1 is MNHEY and CDR2 SVGEGT. V shed 5 bases, J shed 0 bases, and the junction held 11 bases outside the gene matches.

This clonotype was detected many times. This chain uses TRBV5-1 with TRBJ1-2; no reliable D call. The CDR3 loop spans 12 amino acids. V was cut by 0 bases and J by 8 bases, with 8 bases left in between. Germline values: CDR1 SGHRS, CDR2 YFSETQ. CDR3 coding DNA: TGCGCCAGCAGCTTGGATTGGCAAGGCTACACCTTC. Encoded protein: CASSLDWQGYTF.

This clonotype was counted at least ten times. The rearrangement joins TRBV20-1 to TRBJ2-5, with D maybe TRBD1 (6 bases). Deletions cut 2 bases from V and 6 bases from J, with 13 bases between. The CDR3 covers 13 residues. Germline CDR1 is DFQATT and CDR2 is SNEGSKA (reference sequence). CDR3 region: CSARTAGAKTQYF. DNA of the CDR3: TGCAGTGCTAGAACGGCAGGGGCGAAGACCCAGTACTTC.

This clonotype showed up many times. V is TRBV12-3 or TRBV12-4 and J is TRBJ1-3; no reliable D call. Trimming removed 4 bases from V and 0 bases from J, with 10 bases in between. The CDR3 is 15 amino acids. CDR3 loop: CASSSRGPSGNTIYF. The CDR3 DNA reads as TGTGCCAGCAGTTCGAGAGGGCCCTCTGGAAACACCATATATTTT.

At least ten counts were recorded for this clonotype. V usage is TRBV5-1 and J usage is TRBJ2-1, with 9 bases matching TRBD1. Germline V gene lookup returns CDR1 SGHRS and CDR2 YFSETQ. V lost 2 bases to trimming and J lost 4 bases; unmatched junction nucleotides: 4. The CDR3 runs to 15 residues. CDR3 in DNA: TGCGCCAGCAGCTTTGGGACAGGGAGGTACAATGAGCAGTTCTTC. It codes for CASSFGTGRYNEQFF.

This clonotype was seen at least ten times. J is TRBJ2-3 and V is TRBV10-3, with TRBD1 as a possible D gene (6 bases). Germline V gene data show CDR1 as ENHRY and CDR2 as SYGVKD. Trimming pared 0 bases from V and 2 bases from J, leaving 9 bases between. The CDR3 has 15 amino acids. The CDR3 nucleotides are TGTGCCATCAGTGAGTCGACAGGTCCCACAGATACGCAGTATTTT. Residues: CAISESTGPTDTQYF.